This TCR beta chain was sequenced in a study of blood T cell repertoires in COVID-19. Germline V CDR1 and CDR2: SNHLY, FYNNEI. The CDR3 extends over 10 amino acids. Authors' data handling: Amplification from reference gene primers served as the basis for estimated nucleated cell counts. Assay used: immunoSEQ multiplex PCR; TCRdb lists only in-frame clones, some missing. The V and J calls and clone size were taken over from that table, and D and trimming were inferred from the DNA. The sample holds about 190,000 clones; around four fifths are singletons and the top ten take 20%. The chain employs TRBV2 and TRBJ2-5, with D perhaps TRBD2 (5 bases). This receptor was identified in a human donor in a cohort sampled during active COVID-19. Sample: peripheral blood. In DNA form, the CDR3 reads TGTGCGGGAGCTCGCGAGACCCAGTACTTC. Translating gives CAGARETQYF.